Following are 22 T cell receptor beta chains from one sample sequenced in a study of blood T cell repertoires in COVID-19. The table came from immunoSEQ multiplex PCR; TCRdb's copy has only in-frame clones and leaves some out. The sample holds 210,000 or so clones, about 83% seen once. Material for sequencing was peripheral blood. Receptors originate from a woman aged 25 to 39 with COVID-19, enrolled during active disease.

The rearrangement links TRBV5-1 to TRBJ2-6, with 11 bases that match TRBD2. The J segment lost 0 bases and the V segment lost 4 bases, leaving 6 bases of the junction unmatched. This CDR3 comprises 18 residues. Germline V CDR1 and CDR2: SGHRS, YFSETQ. The CDR3 is CASSGGLAVLSGANVLTF. In nucleotides, the CDR3 is TGCGCCAGCAGCGGGGGACTAGCGGTTCTCTCTGGGGCCAACGTCCTGACTTTC.

The rearrangement links TRBV21-1 to TRBJ2-5; the table assigns TRBD1, which was not confirmed against the DNA. TRBV21-1 is given as a pseudogene. The length of the CDR3 is 15 residues. In DNA, the CDR3 is TGTGCCAGCAGCATGGGGCGAGTGGTTCAAGAGACCCAGTACTTC. Amino acids: CASSMGRVVQETQYF.

This chain joins TRBV6-5 and TRBJ1-2, with 7 nucleotides matching TRBD1. This CDR3 is 12 amino acids long. J lost 4 bases, V lost 6 bases, and 2 bases had no gene match. Germline CDR1 reads MNHEY; CDR2 reads SVGAGI. Written as DNA, the CDR3 is TGTGCCAGCAGCGGGACAGTCTATGGCTACACCTTC. Residues: CASSGTVYGYTF.

The chain combines TRBV18 with TRBJ2-7, with TRBD1 identical over 8 bases. The CDR3 is made up of 15 amino acids. Germline values: CDR1 KGHSH, CDR2 LQKENI. V dropped 1 base and J dropped 7; count of bases not matched to a gene: 9. CDR3 nucleotide sequence: TGTGCCAGCTCACCACGGGCAGGGGGCGGGGAAGAGCAGTACTTC. Translation: CASSPRAGGGEEQYF.

The chain recombines TRBV19 with TRBJ1-1, with 7 bases fitting TRBD1. The junction had 9 bases not matched to a gene; V was cut back by 7 bases and J by 4 bases. Germline CDR1 reads LNHDA; CDR2 reads SQIVND (reference sequence). The CDR3 runs to 14 residues. DNA for the CDR3: TGTGCCAGTACGGACACAGGGGACTCCACTGAAGCTTTCTTT. Translated: CASTDTGDSTEAFF.

The chain links TRBV5-1 to TRBJ2-1, with TRBD2 identical over 16 bases. The V and J ends lost 4 bases and 6 bases, in that order; junction bases with no gene match: 7. In germline, CDR1 is SGHRS, CDR2 YFSETQ. This CDR3 is built from 17 residues. In nucleotides, the CDR3 is TGCGCCAGCAGCGTGGGACTAGCGGGAGGGCCAGTCAATGAGCAGTTCTTC. The encoded protein is CASSVGLAGGPVNEQFF.

This chain connects TRBV9 to TRBJ2-2; TRBD1 matches at 7 bases. CDR3 length equals 17 residues. CDR1 and CDR2 (germline): SGDLS, YYNGEE. Unmatched junction bases numbered 17, after V lost 4 bases and J lost 8 bases. DNA of the CDR3: TGTGCCAGCAGCCGGTCCGGGACAGCCATCCGATGGGGGGAGCTGTTTTTT. The encoded protein is CASSRSGTAIRWGELFF. Together with reference TRBV9 and TRBJ2-2, the CDR3 gives the full variable domain: DSGVTQTPKHLITATGQRVTLRCSPRSGDLSVYWYQQSLDQGLQFLIQYYNGEERAKGNILERFSAQQFPDLHSELNLSSLELGDSALYFCASSRSGTAIRWGELFFGEGSRLTVL.

The V and J genes are TRBV5-5 and TRBJ1-2; 7 nucleotides agree with TRBD1. In germline, CDR1 is SGHKS, CDR2 YYEKEE (reference sequence). The V gene end was trimmed by 4 bases and the J gene end by 2 bases; junction bases not matched to a gene: 8. There are 15 residues in the CDR3. CDR3 nucleotide sequence: TGTGCCAGCAGCATTACAGGGGTGGTAAACTATGGCTACACCTTC. Its protein product is CASSITGVVNYGYTF.

This chain connects TRBV6-2 or TRBV6-3 to TRBJ1-1; tentative D call: TRBD1 (6 bases). The CDR3 extends over 16 amino acids. Germline lookup yields CDR1 MNHEY and CDR2 SVGEGT. V was trimmed by 4 bases and J by 2 bases, leaving 17 bases between them. Here the CDR3 DNA reads TGTGCCAGCAGTTCCCTAACCTGGACAGTCAACACTGAAGCTTTCTTT. Its translation: CASSSLTWTVNTEAFF.

The chain links TRBV14 to TRBJ1-2, with TRBD1 as a possible D gene (5 bases). Germline loops: CDR1 SGHDN, CDR2 FVKESK. Trimming shortened V by 1 base and J by 3 bases, and 9 bases separated the two germline ends. The CDR3 runs to 14 residues. The DNA for the CDR3 is TGTGCCAGCAGCCAAGTTTCAGGGCACTATGGCTACACCTTC. Protein sequence: CASSQVSGHYGYTF.

This chain uses TRBV11-2 with TRBJ2-7, with 7 bases aligning to TRBD1. Trimming cost V 5 bases and J 0 bases; bases outside gene matches: 7. Germline CDR1 is SGHAT and CDR2 is FQNNGV. This CDR3 is 15 amino acids long. Here the CDR3 DNA reads TGTGCCAGCAGCACTCCGGGACAGAGCTCCTACGAGCAGTACTTC. It encodes CASSTPGQSSYEQYF.

This chain uses TRBV7-8 with TRBJ2-2; 14 bases fit TRBD2. The V and J ends lost 5 bases and 4 bases, in that order; junction bases with no gene match: 12. This CDR3 contains 19 residues. Germline values: CDR1 SGHVS, CDR2 FQNEAQ. CDR3 DNA sequence: TGTGCCAGCAGCCCTCCTAGACTAGCGGGGGGGCATCGCACCGGGGAGCTGTTTTTT. It translates to CASSPPRLAGGHRTGELFF.

The rearrangement joins TRBV7-2 to TRBJ2-7, with 9 bases aligning to TRBD2. Germline assignment: CDR1 SGHTA and CDR2 FQGNSA. Trimming at V came to 6 bases and at J to 6 bases, leaving 12 bases not matched to a gene. The CDR3 loop spans 15 amino acids. CDR3 in amino acids: CASRSDLRGGSEQYF. CDR3 sequence (DNA): TGTGCCAGCAGATCGGACTTGCGGGGGGGAAGCGAGCAGTACTTC. Drawing the rest from reference TRBV7-2 and TRBJ2-7, the complete variable domain is GAGVSQSPSNKVTEKGKDVELRCDPISGHTALYWYRQSLGQGLEFLIYFQGNSAPDKSGLPSDRFSAERTGGSVSTLTIQRTQQEDSAVYLCASRSDLRGGSEQYFGPGTRLTVT.

The CDR3 coding sequence is TGTGCCAGCAGCTCGGACAGGGAGAACACTGAAGCTTTCTTT. Translation gives CASSSDRENTEAFF. The chain has TRBV7-9 and TRBJ1-1; 8 positions match TRBD1. V shed 4 bases and J 1 base; nucleotides not matched to a gene: 2. Germline V CDR1 and CDR2: SEHNR, FQNEAQ (reference sequence). The CDR3 covers 14 residues.

The genes are TRBV18 and TRBJ2-7; TRBD1 is a possible D gene (6 bases). The V end lost 4 bases, the J end lost 4 bases, and 11 bases lay between the germline ends. The CDR3 is made up of 13 amino acids. The germline V gene has CDR1 KGHSH and CDR2 LQKENI. The CDR3 bases are TGTGCCAGCTCACTCTCAGGGGAATACGAGCAGTACTTC. Translation gives CASSLSGEYEQYF.

CDR3 amino acids: CASSLGQGIEAFF. The CDR3 DNA sequence: TGTGCCAGCAGCCTTGGACAGGGGATTGAAGCTTTCTTT. The chain combines TRBV5-4 with TRBJ1-1; 9 positions match TRBD1. Germline CDR1 reads SGHNT; CDR2 reads YYREEE (reference sequence). V lost 4 bases and J lost 7; bases outside the gene matches: 5. This CDR3 contains 13 residues.

Written as DNA, the CDR3 is TGTGCCAGCAGCCCGGGTCGGAGCTCGGGCACAGATACGCAGTATTTT. Protein: CASSPGRSSGTDTQYF. The genes are TRBV7-6 and TRBJ2-3; D is ambiguous. The CDR3 runs 16 residues. V was cut by 5 bases and J by 1 base, with 16 bases left in between. Germline CDR1 is SGHVS and CDR2 is FNYEAQ.

The V gene is TRBV19, the J gene TRBJ1-3; D not resolved. The germline V gene encodes CDR1 LNHDA and CDR2 SQIVND (reference sequence). The CDR3 totals 12 residues. Deletions cut 5 bases from V and 4 bases from J, with 6 bases between. The CDR3 loop is CASSSRGNTIYF. In DNA form, the CDR3 reads TGTGCCAGTAGTTCCAGAGGAAACACCATATATTTT.

This chain connects TRBV21-1 to TRBJ2-3; TRBD2 is the table's D call and was not checked against the DNA. TRBV21-1 is shown as a pseudogene. This CDR3 has 15 residues. This CDR3 reads CASSKTSESTDTQYF. For the CDR3, the DNA is TGTGCCAGCAGCAAGACTAGCGAGAGCACAGATACGCAGTATTTT.

The chain uses TRBV7-3 and TRBJ1-2; the match to TRBD1 covers 7 bases. This CDR3 is built from 16 residues. Trimming cost V 2 bases and J 9 bases; bases outside gene matches: 15. The V gene's germline CDR1 is SGHTA and CDR2 FQGTGA. In DNA, the CDR3 is TGTGCCAGCAGCTTAGATTCCCCTAGACAGGGACAGAGCTACACCTTC. Amino acid sequence: CASSLDSPRQGQSYTF.

V usage is TRBV7-9 and J usage is TRBJ2-3; 9 bases agree with TRBD2. The CDR3 has 15 amino acids. V was clipped by 4 bases and J by 2 bases; unmatched bases: 4. Germline assignment: CDR1 SEHNR and CDR2 FQNEAQ (reference sequence). The CDR3 nucleotides are TGTGCCAGCAGCTCGACTAGCGGAACCACAGATACGCAGTATTTT. The encoded protein is CASSSTSGTTDTQYF.

J is TRBJ2-7 and V is TRBV5-4; 7 bases map to TRBD2. This CDR3 has 14 residues. CDR1 is SGHNT, CDR2 YYREEE, per germline (reference sequence). The V segment lost 2 bases and the J segment 5 bases; nucleotides outside the gene matches: 7. The CDR3 nucleotides are TGTGCCAGCAGCTTCTGGGGGGGTAGAAACGAGCAGTACTTC. Translated: CASSFWGGRNEQYF.